The clone carrying this TCR beta chain was seen a few times. Antigen unknown. Time point described: newly diagnosed GD, antithyroid drugs for less than 3 months. RNA from PBMCs was the source of the TCR library. American Thyroid Association guidelines served as the basis for diagnosing Graves' disease. These data come from a study of regulatory T cells in long-lasting Graves disease. The study's findings and limits: Possibly, accuracy suffered from the small sample size. With persistent disease, TRBV28, TRBJ1-2 and TRBJ2-5 were the favored segments.

Relying on iRepertoire HTBI primers and Arm-PCR of CDR3 regions, the team built TCR beta libraries. Using its own MiXCR run on the multiplex PCR reads, TCRdb lists one record per CDR3 protein. Among over 200,000 distinct CDR3 sequences, around 19% were seen once, and the ten largest hold approximately 24%. The CDR3 sequence is 13 residues long. Trimming removed 6 bases from V and 6 bases from J, with 14 bases in between. The germline V gene has CDR1 MDHEN and CDR2 SYDVKM. The sample was peripheral blood mononuclear cells (PBMCs), taken at new diagnosis, from a patient treated with antithyroid drugs. V and J are TRBV28 and TRBJ1-2, with D uncertain. This receptor was identified in a female donor with Graves disease. CDR3 DNA: TGTGCCAGCAGCCGCCGATTTGGGGATGGCTACACCTTC. Translation gives CASSRRFGDGYTF.